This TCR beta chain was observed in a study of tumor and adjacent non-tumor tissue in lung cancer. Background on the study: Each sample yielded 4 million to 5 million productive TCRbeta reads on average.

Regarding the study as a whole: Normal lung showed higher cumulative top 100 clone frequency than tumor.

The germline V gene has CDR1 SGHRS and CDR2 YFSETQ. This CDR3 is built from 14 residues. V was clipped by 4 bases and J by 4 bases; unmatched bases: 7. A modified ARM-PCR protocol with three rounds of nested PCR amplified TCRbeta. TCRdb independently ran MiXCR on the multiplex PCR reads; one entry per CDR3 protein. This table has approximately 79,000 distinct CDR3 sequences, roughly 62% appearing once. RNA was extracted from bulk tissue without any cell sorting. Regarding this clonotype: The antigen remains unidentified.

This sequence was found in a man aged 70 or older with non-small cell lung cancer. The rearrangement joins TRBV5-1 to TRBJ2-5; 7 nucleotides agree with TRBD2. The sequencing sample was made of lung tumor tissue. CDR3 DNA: TGCGCCAGCAGCCCTACTGGGGGGGGAGAGACCCAGTACTTC. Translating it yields CASSPTGGGETQYF.